This T cell receptor (beta chain) was documented in a study of T cells in Graves' hyperthyroidism and ophthalmopathy. The CDR3 length is 14 residues. The V segment lost 5 bases and the J segment 7 bases; nucleotides outside the gene matches: 5. Germline V gives CDR1 SNHLY, CDR2 FYNNEI. Using RNA transcripts as the source, TCR beta CDR3 regions were amplified. The HTBI primer set was used in a first-round RT-PCR of the TCR CDR3. MiXCR was run by TCRdb on the multiplex PCR reads, yielding one entry per CDR3 protein. This table has around 800,000 distinct CDR3 sequences, about 38% appearing once. Diagnoses rested on clinical symptoms, serum thyroxine and TRAb, thyroid ultrasound and orbital computed tomography. Comments on this clonotype: Its specificity is unknown.

Study-level points and caveats: Ophthalmopathy was told apart from stable hyperthyroidism by a 13 V-J model.

The sequenced sample consisted of blood. The TCR was taken from a man in his late teens or twenties with Graves' hyperthyroidism. V gene TRBV2 combines with J gene TRBJ2-7; TRBD2 matches 13 bases. CDR3 nucleotides: TGTGCCAGCAGTCCAACTAGCGGGAGGGCAGAGCAGTACTTC. As protein: CASSPTSGRAEQYF.